This TCR beta chain comes out of a study of T-cell reconstitution after alpha-beta-depleted transplantation in children. General observations from the study: Newly made T cells mostly supplied T-cell counts and diversity one year after transplant.

Preparation of the TCRbeta library used unique molecular identifiers. TCRdb passed the PCR reads through MiXCR, listing each CDR3 protein once. The sample has 480,000 or so distinct CDR3 sequences; under 12% are singletons. V lost 4 bases to trimming and J lost 5 bases, with 6 bases between them. Germline loops: CDR1 LNHDA, CDR2 SQIVND (reference sequence). The CDR3 is 12 residues long. Turning to this clonotype: Its antigen is still unknown.

The chain combines TRBV19 with TRBJ1-5; D is unresolved. The starting material was PBMCs, obtained before TCRalphabeta/CD19-depleted stem cell transplant. This clonotype was sampled from a child between 2 and 9 years old with inherited bone marrow failure, due to receive a stem cell transplant. This CDR3 is CASSTRDQPQHF. The CDR3 bases are TGTGCCAGTAGTACACGGGATCAGCCCCAGCATTTT. The full variable domain, rest sourced from reference TRBV19 and TRBJ1-5, is DGGITQSPKYLFRKEGQNVTLSCEQNLNHDAMYWYRQDPGQGLRLIYYSQIVNDFQKGDIAEGYSVSREKKESFPLTVTSAQKNPTAFYLCASSTRDQPQHFGDGTRLSIL.